At least ten counts were recorded for the clone carrying this T cell receptor beta chain. Its antigen remains unidentified. Among the participants, healthy controls were blood bank volunteers in Maryland, USA. The sample originates from a study of neurological immune-mediated disorders. The germline V gene has CDR1 SEHNR and CDR2 FQNEAQ (reference sequence). The CDR3 contains 13 residues. V was pared by 7 bases and J by 4 bases, with 12 bases between. By 5'RACE with 10-nucleotide random UMIs, the cDNA was made. TCRdb independently ran MiXCR on the 5' RACE reads; one entry per CDR3 protein. The sample yields more than 13,000 distinct CDR3 sequences, more than 9% seen once. Study-wide results and limits: The study found the most TCR clonal expansion in HTLV-1-associated myelopathy and the least in multiple sclerosis, below healthy controls.

The clonotype comes from a woman between 35 and 50 years old in good health. The gene calls are TRBV7-9 and TRBJ2-3; D is ambiguous. The sequenced material came from PBMCs. In DNA, the CDR3 is TGTGCCAGCACCCCTGATCCCTCAGATACGCAGTATTTT. Translation gives CASTPDPSDTQYF. The full variable domain, completed using reference TRBV7-9 and TRBJ2-3, is DTGVSQNPRHKITKRGQNVTFRCDPISEHNRLYWYRQTLGQGPEFLTYFQNEAQLEKSRLLSDRFSAERPKGSFSTLEIQRTEQGDSAMYLCASTPDPSDTQYFGPGTRLTVL.